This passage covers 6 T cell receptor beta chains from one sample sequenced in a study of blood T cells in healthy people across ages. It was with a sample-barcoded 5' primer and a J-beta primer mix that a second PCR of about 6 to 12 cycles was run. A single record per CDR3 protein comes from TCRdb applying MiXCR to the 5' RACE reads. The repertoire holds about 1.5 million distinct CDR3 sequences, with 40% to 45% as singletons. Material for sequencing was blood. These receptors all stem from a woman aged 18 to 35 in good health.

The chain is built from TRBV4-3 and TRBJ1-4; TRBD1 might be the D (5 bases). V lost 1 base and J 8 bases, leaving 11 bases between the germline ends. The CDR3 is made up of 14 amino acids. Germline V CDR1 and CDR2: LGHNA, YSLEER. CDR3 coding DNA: TGCGCCAGCAGCCAAGGAGGGGATGGCGAAAAACTGTTTTTT. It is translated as CASSQGGDGEKLFF.

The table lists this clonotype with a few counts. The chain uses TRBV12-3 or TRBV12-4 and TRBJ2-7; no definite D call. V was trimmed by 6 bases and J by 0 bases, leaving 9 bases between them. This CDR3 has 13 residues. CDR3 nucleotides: TGTGCCAGCAGATTGGACGGCTCCTACGAGCAGTACTTC. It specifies CASRLDGSYEQYF.

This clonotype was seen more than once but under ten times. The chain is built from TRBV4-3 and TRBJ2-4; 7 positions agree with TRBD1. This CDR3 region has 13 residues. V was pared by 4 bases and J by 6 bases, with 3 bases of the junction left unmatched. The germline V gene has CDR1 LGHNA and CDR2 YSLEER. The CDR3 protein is CASSPRQGNIQYF. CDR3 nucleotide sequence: TGCGCCAGCAGCCCTAGACAGGGAAACATTCAGTACTTC.

This CDR3 reads CASSYSIDGFGANVLTF. DNA of the CDR3: TGTGCCAGCAGTTACTCGATAGATGGGTTTGGGGCCAACGTCCTGACTTTC. The chain uses TRBV6-5 and TRBJ2-6, with unresolved D. Germline V CDR1 and CDR2: MNHEY, SVGAGI. The CDR3 consists of 17 residues. V lost 0 bases, J lost 3 bases, and 12 bases lay in between.

CDR3 in DNA: TGTGCCGCAAAAAGGGGCACTGAAGCTTTCTTT. This encodes CAAKRGTEAFF. The V and J genes are TRBV3-1 and TRBJ1-1; tentatively, D is TRBD1 (5 bases). V was clipped by 11 bases and J by 4 bases, with 11 bases between them. The CDR3 is 11 amino acids. The V gene's germline CDR1 is LGHDT and CDR2 YNNKEL (reference sequence).

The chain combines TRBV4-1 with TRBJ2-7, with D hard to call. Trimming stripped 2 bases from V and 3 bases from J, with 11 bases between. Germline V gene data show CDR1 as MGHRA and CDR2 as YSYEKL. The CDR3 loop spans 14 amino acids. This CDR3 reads CASSQNRPSYEQYF. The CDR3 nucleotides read TGCGCCAGCAGCCAAAACCGACCGAGCTACGAGCAGTACTTC.